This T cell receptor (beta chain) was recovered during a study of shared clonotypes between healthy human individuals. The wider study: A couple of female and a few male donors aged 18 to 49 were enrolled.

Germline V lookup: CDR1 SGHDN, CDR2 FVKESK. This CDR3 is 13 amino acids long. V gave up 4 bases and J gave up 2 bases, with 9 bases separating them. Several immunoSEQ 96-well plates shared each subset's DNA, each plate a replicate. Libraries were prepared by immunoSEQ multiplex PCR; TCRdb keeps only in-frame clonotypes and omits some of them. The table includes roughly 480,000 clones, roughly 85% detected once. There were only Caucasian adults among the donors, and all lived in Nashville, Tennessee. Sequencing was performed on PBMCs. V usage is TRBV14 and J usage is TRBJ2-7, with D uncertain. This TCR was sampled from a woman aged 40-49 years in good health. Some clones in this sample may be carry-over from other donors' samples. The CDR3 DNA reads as TGTGCCAGCAGCCGGGCGCGTCCCTACGAGCAGTACTTC. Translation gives CASSRARPYEQYF.